What follows is one T cell receptor beta chain and its context. Its antigen is still unknown. The donors were in the roughly 130-subject validation cohort; that cohort was separate from the approximately 700-subject first cohort. V lost 7 bases and J lost 7, with 11 bases in between. This CDR3 comprises 13 residues. Per the germline V gene, CDR1 is MGHDK and CDR2 is SYGVNS. This entry comes from a study of cytomegalovirus exposure and HLA in healthy donors. Study-level points and caveats: There were a few CMV-associated chains whose specificity for CMV antigens was confirmed in vitro. Cytomegalovirus association was listed for 164 TCR beta chains. Reports described diagnosis of cytomegalovirus status by the classifier as highly specific and sensitive.

Assay: immunoSEQ multiplex PCR; the TCRdb copy retains only in-frame clones and omits some. The profile shows 200,000 to 250,000 clones, 75% to 90% of them singletons. The chain carries TRBV25-1 and TRBJ1-6; tentative D call: TRBD1 (6 bases). Input material: PBMCs. The origin of this receptor is a woman aged 18-29 years in good health and CMV-seronegative. CDR3 sequence (DNA): TGTGCCAGCACACGACAGGAAAATTCACCCCTCCACTTT. As protein: CASTRQENSPLHF.